A selection of T cell receptor beta chains follows, all from one sample in a study of control samples from healthy donors and cancer patients. The protocol was immunoSEQ multiplex PCR, while the TCRdb copy is restricted to in-frame clones and leaves out a portion. The sample lists 150,000 to 200,000 clones; 90% were seen once. The sequenced sample consisted of blood. The receptors shown here come from a woman between 50 and 59 years old in good health. Both conserved end residues are part of each CDR3. Fields, in order: CDR3 DNA, CDR3 protein, J gene, V gene, clone size, D gene. D genes are given only for firm matches. The listing skips clone size in some rows; elsewhere it reads once, few, many or a size class.

TGTGCCAGCAGGTCGGACAGTCAAGAGACCCAGTACTTC,CASRSDSQETQYF,TRBJ2-5,TRBV5-4,once,.
TGTGCCAGCAGCCAAGATGTGGTAGCGGGACAAGAGACCCAGTACTTC,CASSQDVVAGQETQYF,TRBJ2-5,TRBV3-1/TRBV3-2,.,TRBD2
TGTGCCAGCACCTTAGGGGTCCAAGAGACCCAGTACTTC,CASTLGVQETQYF,TRBJ2-5,TRBV11-2,.,.
TGTGCCAGCTCACCATCGGCGGGGTGGTACAATGAGCAGTTCTTC,CASSPSAGWYNEQFF,TRBJ2-1,TRBV18,.,.
TGTGCCAGCAGCTTAGAGGGACAGATTATACAAGAGACCCAGTACTTC,CASSLEGQIIQETQYF,TRBJ2-5,TRBV7-6,once,TRBD1
TGTGCCAGCAGTGGCGGGTCTAACTATGGCTACACCTTC,CASSGGSNYGYTF,TRBJ1-2,TRBV28,.,.
TGTGCCAGCAGCCAAGAATCTACCCACGGGGAGCTGTTTTTT,CASSQESTHGELFF,TRBJ2-2,TRBV4-2,.,.
TGTGCCAGCAGGCTAGCGGGGGGGGCCTACAATGAGCAGTTCTTC,CASRLAGGAYNEQFF,TRBJ2-1,TRBV2,.,TRBD2
TGTGCCAGCAGCTTAGCTTATGACAGTAATTCACCCCTCCACTTT,CASSLAYDSNSPLHF,TRBJ1-6,TRBV7-2,few,.
TGCGCCAGCAGCTACCGAACTGCCGGAGGCTCCTACAATGAGCAGTTCTTC,CASSYRTAGGSYNEQFF,TRBJ2-1,TRBV4-1,once,.
TGTGCCAGCAGTTACTCGACGACTCGGACAGGGGATACTGAAGCTTTCTTT,CASSYSTTRTGDTEAFF,TRBJ1-1,TRBV6-2/TRBV6-3,once,TRBD1
TGTGCCAGTAGTATAAAGGGGGTTCGCAATCAGCCCCAGCATTTT,CASSIKGVRNQPQHF,TRBJ1-5,TRBV19,.,.
TGTGCCAGCAGCTCCCAGGACCGTATATTTCCACCCCTCCACTTT,CASSSQDRIFPPLHF,TRBJ1-6,TRBV5-4,.,.
TGTGCCAGCTTAAATAACAAGGCAGTTGAAGCTTTCTTT,CASLNNKAVEAFF,TRBJ1-1,TRBV6-6,.,.
TGTGCCAGCAGCTTGTTCATGAACACTGAAGCTTTCTTT,CASSLFMNTEAFF,TRBJ1-1,TRBV5-6,.,.
TGTGCCAGCAGTCCCCACCTTCCGGGGTTAGAGACTGAAGCTTTCTTT,CASSPHLPGLETEAFF,TRBJ1-1,TRBV28,once,.
TGTGCCAGCACCCCGGGGAGGGGACCTCGCCCCCCCATATATTTT,CASTPGRGPRPPIYF,TRBJ1-3,TRBV6-5,.,.
TGTGCCAGCTCACCACCCTGGACAGGGCGTAACGAGCAGTACTTC,CASSPPWTGRNEQYF,TRBJ2-7,TRBV18,.,TRBD1
TGTGCCTTAAGAACTAAGGCCCTCAACACTGAAGCTTTCTTT,CALRTKALNTEAFF,TRBJ1-1,TRBV30,once,.
TGCGCCAGCAGCTTGGACTCCATCCAGTACGAGCAGTACTTC,CASSLDSIQYEQYF,TRBJ2-7,TRBV5-1,.,.
TGTGCCACCAGCCCAGAGTTGAACACTGAAGCTTTCTTT,CATSPELNTEAFF,TRBJ1-1,TRBV15,.,.
TGTGCCATCTTCATTCCCCCTGACAGGAACTACCCTTTCGGAAACACCATATATTTT,CAIFIPPDRNYPFGNTIYF,TRBJ1-3,TRBV10-3,.,.
TGTGCCAGCAGCTTAAGGTCCCTAGCGGGGGGGAACACCGGGGAGCTGTTTTTT,CASSLRSLAGGNTGELFF,TRBJ2-2,TRBV7-2,.,TRBD2
TGCGCCAGCAGCTTTCAAGGACAGGGACGGGAAAAACTGTTTTTT,CASSFQGQGREKLFF,TRBJ1-4,TRBV5-1,.,TRBD1
TGTGCCAGCAGCCAAGTTGGCGCCGCAGATACGCAGTATTTT,CASSQVGAADTQYF,TRBJ2-3,TRBV14,.,.
TGTGCCAGCAGTAGTGGGAGCTACAATGAGCAGTTCTTC,CASSSGSYNEQFF,TRBJ2-1,TRBV25-1,.,.
TGTGCCAGTAGGAGCCGGACACGTGGGGGAAAAGCTTTCTTT,CASRSRTRGGKAFF,TRBJ1-1,TRBV19,.,.
TGTGCAAGTCGCCCTAGACACCTCGGGCTAGCGGGGAACAATGAGCAGTTCTTC,CASRPRHLGLAGNNEQFF,TRBJ2-1,TRBV12-2,.,.
TGCGCCAGCAGCCAAGGGACTGCCCCTTATCAGCCCCAGCATTTT,CASSQGTAPYQPQHF,TRBJ1-5,TRBV4-1,.,.
TGTGCCAGCAGCTTCGGACTAGACTACGAGCAGTACTTC,CASSFGLDYEQYF,TRBJ2-7,TRBV5-6,.,TRBD2
TGTGCCAGCAGCGTGTCGAATTCACCCCTCCACTTT,CASSVSNSPLHF,TRBJ1-6,TRBV9,.,.
TGTGCCAGCAGCTTGGGTCCAGGTGAGGAAGGTACGCAGTATTTT,CASSLGPGEEGTQYF,TRBJ2-3,TRBV5-4,.,.
TGTGCCAGCAGCGTAGGGACAGTACCCAATGAGCAGTTCTTC,CASSVGTVPNEQFF,TRBJ2-1,TRBV9,.,.
TGTGCCAGTAGAGGAGGGGCAAGTTCCTACAATGAGCAGTTCTTC,CASRGGASSYNEQFF,TRBJ2-1,TRBV19,.,.
TGTGCCAGCAGCCAAGAATTGGGTAGGGAGACCCAGTACTTC,CASSQELGRETQYF,TRBJ2-5,TRBV4-2,once,.
TGTGCCTCTGGAACCGAGGGCAATCAGCCCCAGCATTTT,CASGTEGNQPQHF,TRBJ1-5,TRBV19,once,.
TGTGCCAGCAGCCAGGGGGGCGGGGAGCTGTTTTTT,CASSQGGGELFF,TRBJ2-2,TRBV6-2/TRBV6-3,.,.
TGTGCCAGCAGCTTAGATCTAGTCAGTTACTACGAGCAGTACTTC,CASSLDLVSYYEQYF,TRBJ2-7,TRBV11-2,.,.
TGTGCCAGCAGCTTAACGCGGACAAACAATGAGCAGTTCTTC,CASSLTRTNNEQFF,TRBJ2-1,TRBV7-3,.,.
TGCGCCAGCAGCCCCACACAGGGAAGCTCCTACGAGCAGTACTTC,CASSPTQGSSYEQYF,TRBJ2-7,TRBV5-1,.,.
TGTGCCAGCAGTCACCCTCCGGGGGTGAGTAATGGCTACACCTTC,CASSHPPGVSNGYTF,TRBJ1-2,TRBV6-2/TRBV6-3,.,.